One and the same sample provided the 10 T cell receptor beta chains below, sequenced in a study of tumor-infiltrating lymphocytes in localized non-small cell lung cancer. The protocol was immunoSEQ multiplex PCR, while the TCRdb copy is restricted to in-frame clones and leaves out a portion. Among under 20,000 clones, 60% to 85% were seen once, and the ten largest hold around 9.8%. Sequencing was carried out using lung tumor tissue. Receptors originate from a human donor with non-small cell lung cancer.

This clone has a handful of counts. The chain couples TRBV6-5 to TRBJ1-5, with D possibly TRBD1 on 6 matching bases. The CDR3 has 14 residues. The germline CDR1 and CDR2 sequences are MNHEY and SVGAGI. V shed 8 bases and J shed 5 bases, with 16 bases lying between them. Here the CDR3 DNA reads TGTGCCAGCGGACGGGGGGGCACGCATCAGCCCCAGCATTTT. Amino acids: CASGRGGTHQPQHF.

This chain uses TRBV6-1 with TRBJ2-7; D may be TRBD2 (7 bases). The CDR3 consists of 15 residues. The V and J ends lost 3 bases and 1 base respectively, with 13 bases between them. The germline CDR1 and CDR2 sequences are MNHNS and SASEGT. CDR3 coding DNA: TGTGCCAGCAGTGATGGGGGGGCAGGATCCTACGAGCAGTACTTC. Translated: CASSDGGAGSYEQYF.

V and J are TRBV15 and TRBJ1-5; tentative D call: TRBD1 (6 bases). Between the trimmed V and J ends, which lost 0 bases and 2 bases, there was a span of 8 bases. CDR1 is LNHNV and CDR2 is YYDKDF in the germline V gene (reference sequence). The CDR3 extends over 15 amino acids. The CDR3 spells CATSRDPGGNQPQHF. The CDR3 coding sequence is TGTGCCACCAGCAGAGATCCAGGGGGCAATCAGCCCCAGCATTTT.

Only a few counts were recorded for this clone. CDR3 in DNA: TGTGCCAGCAGTTGGTCTCGACCGATACTCACAGATACGCAGTATTTT. Protein product: CASSWSRPILTDTQYF. The chain combines TRBV27 with TRBJ2-3; no clear D. V lost 4 bases and J lost 2, with 16 bases in between. The CDR3 consists of 16 residues. Per the germline V gene, CDR1 is MNHEY and CDR2 is SMNVEV (reference sequence).

This clone was counted a few times. The chain combines TRBV18 with TRBJ2-3, with 8 bases matching TRBD2. This CDR3 contains 13 residues. From germline, CDR1 is KGHSH and CDR2 LQKENI. The V gene end was trimmed by 6 bases and the J gene end by 4 bases; junction bases not matched to a gene: 3. The CDR3 spells CASSPGGADTQYF. CDR3 coding DNA: TGTGCCAGCTCCCCCGGGGGGGCAGATACGCAGTATTTT. The full variable domain, in which reference TRBV18 and TRBJ2-3 provide the parts outside the CDR3, is NAGVMQNPRHLVRRRGQEARLRCSPMKGHSHVYWYRQLPEEGLKFMVYLQKENIIDESGMPKERFSAEFPKEGPSILRIQQVVRGDSAAYFCASSPGGADTQYFGPGTRLTVL.

The genes are TRBV29-1 and TRBJ1-2; maybe TRBD1 (6 bases). The CDR3 runs 11 residues. V gave up 6 bases and J gave up 3 bases, with 8 bases separating them. Germline V gene lookup returns CDR1 SQVTM and CDR2 ANQGSEA. The CDR3 loop is CSVRQDYGYTF. CDR3 DNA sequence: TGCAGCGTCCGACAGGACTATGGCTACACCTTC.

This chain links TRBV5-4 with TRBJ2-3; D is possibly TRBD2 (6 bases). The germline gives CDR1 SGHNT, CDR2 YYREEE (reference sequence). The ends were cut back, 0 bases at V and 7 bases at J, with 18 bases in the middle. The CDR3 totals 16 residues. The CDR3 here is CASSLAGDRKTYTQYF. CDR3 nucleotide sequence: TGTGCCAGCAGCTTGGCGGGGGACCGCAAGACGTATACGCAGTATTTT.

The chain is built from TRBV21-1 and TRBJ2-5; the table's D gene call, TRBD1, was not cross checked with the DNA. TRBV21-1 is labeled a pseudogene. The CDR3 contains 15 residues. Here the CDR3 DNA reads TGTGCCAGCAGCAAAGCGGACAGGGCGGGAGAGACCCAGTACTTC. Translated: CASSKADRAGETQYF.

This chain uses TRBV15 with TRBJ1-6; D gene unclear. The CDR3 has 13 residues. V was clipped by 1 base and J by 8 bases, with 6 bases between them. Germline V lookup: CDR1 LNHNV, CDR2 YYDKDF (reference sequence). The CDR3: CATSRGTYSPLHF. The DNA of the CDR3 is TGTGCCACCAGCAGAGGAACATATTCACCCCTCCACTTT.

The V gene is TRBV6-1, the J gene TRBJ2-5, with 8 bases fitting TRBD2. Losses at the gene ends were 3 bases for V and 4 bases for J; bases not matched to a gene: 4. CDR3 size: 14 residues. Germline CDR1 and CDR2: MNHNS and SASEGT. In DNA form, the CDR3 reads TGTGCCAGCAGTGAGCGGGGGGTGGGAGAGACCCAGTACTTC. Protein: CASSERGVGETQYF.